The rows below give T cell receptor beta chains drawn from one sample of a study of OX40 agonist ivuxolimab in advanced cancers. The repertoire was sequenced with immunoSEQ multiplex PCR; TCRdb's copy has only in-frame clones and lacks some. The data contain some 140,000 clones, about 93% of them singletons. Sequenced material: CD4+ or CD8+ T cells sorted from blood, taken in a trial of the OX40 agonist ivuxolimab. Source of these receptors: an adult with an advanced solid tumor such as melanoma, head and neck, liver or kidney cancer. Both conserved end residues are part of each CDR3. D genes are given only for firm matches. The size of a clone is reported for some rows only, either as once, few or many, or as a class for expanded clones.

J gene,clone size,V gene,D gene,CDR3 DNA,CDR3 protein
TRBJ1-5,few,TRBV29-1,-,TGCAGCGTTGTGACGGGACACCACAATCAGCCCCAGCATTTT,CSVVTGHHNQPQHF
TRBJ1-1,-,TRBV18,-,TGTGCCAGCTCACCACAGCAAACTCGGGACACTGAAGCTTTCTTT,CASSPQQTRDTEAFF
TRBJ1-1,-,TRBV5-4,-,TGTGCCAGCAGCCGAGGGGACGTTAGGATGAACACTGAAGCTTTCTTT,CASSRGDVRMNTEAFF
TRBJ1-5,-,TRBV6-5,-,TGTGCCAGCAGCACGGCCAACAGTTTACCCCAGCATTTT,CASSTANSLPQHF
TRBJ2-1,-,TRBV7-2,TRBD2,TGTGCCAGCAGCTTAGGGGGGGGACGGGCGAAAGAGCAGTTCTTC,CASSLGGGRAKEQFF
TRBJ2-3,-,TRBV9,-,TGTGCCAGCAGCCCCCGGGGAGGGGGCGGGAAGGTGGAAGATACGCAGTATTTT,CASSPRGGGGKVEDTQYF
TRBJ1-1,-,TRBV5-4,-,TGTGCCAGCAGCTTAGAGGAAAACACTGAAGCTTTCTTT,CASSLEENTEAFF
TRBJ1-4,once,TRBV6-1,-,TGTGCCAGCAGTGAATCGCAGGGGACGGATGAAAAACTGTTTTTT,CASSESQGTDEKLFF
TRBJ1-6,-,TRBV6-5,TRBD1,TGTGCCAGCGTACGATCCGGGACAGAGGATTCACCCCTCCACTTT,CASVRSGTEDSPLHF
TRBJ1-1,-,TRBV7-2,-,TGTGCCAGCAGCTTAGGGGTTTTAAACACTGAAGCTTTCTTT,CASSLGVLNTEAFF
TRBJ1-4,-,TRBV14,-,TGTGCCAGCAGCCAACCCGGGACCCACTATGAAAAACTGTTTTTT,CASSQPGTHYEKLFF
TRBJ1-2,-,TRBV18,-,TGTGCCAGCTCACCAGAGTGGAGGGGAGATGGCTACACCTTC,CASSPEWRGDGYTF
TRBJ2-2,-,TRBV4-3,-,TGCGCCAGCAGCCCCCAATCCGGGCTTTTCACCGGGGAGCTGTTTTTT,CASSPQSGLFTGELFF
TRBJ2-5,once,TRBV5-1,-,TGCGCCAGCAGCTTGGCTTATGGTGGTGAGACCCAGTACTTC,CASSLAYGGETQYF
TRBJ2-7,-,TRBV28,-,TGTGCCAGCGGACTTTCCACCTCCTACGAGCAGTACTTC,CASGLSTSYEQYF
TRBJ1-1,-,TRBV5-1,-,TGCGCCAGCAGCTCCGGGACCTTGAACACTGAAGCTTTCTTT,CASSSGTLNTEAFF
TRBJ1-5,-,TRBV27,-,TGTGCCAGCAGTTTAGGGGGCTACCTCAGCTTTAGCAATCAGCCCCAGCATTTT,CASSLGGYLSFSNQPQHF
TRBJ1-1,-,TRBV7-2,TRBD1,TGTGCCAGCAGCAGAGACAGGGTTGGCACTGAAGCTTTCTTT,CASSRDRVGTEAFF
TRBJ1-2,-,TRBV27,-,TGTGCCAGCAGTTTCCACACAGGGAAGGGTAACTATGGCTACACCTTC,CASSFHTGKGNYGYTF
TRBJ2-7,-,TRBV27,TRBD1,TGTGCCAGCAGAAGTGACAGGGACTACGAGCAGTACTTC,CASRSDRDYEQYF